A single sample gave rise to the 18 T cell receptor beta chains below, sequenced in a study of cytomegalovirus exposure and HLA in healthy donors. With 60 Vbeta and 13 Jbeta primers, the PCR was carried out. TCRdb's copy holds only in-frame clones and misses some; the assay was immunoSEQ multiplex PCR. The sample includes around 150,000 clones, more than 60% seen only once; the top ten take approximately 10%. Sequencing was performed on PBMCs. These receptor sequences come from a man in his late teens or twenties in good health and CMV-seropositive.

This chain joins TRBV28 and TRBJ2-7, with 10 bases matching TRBD2. The ends lost 5 bases at V and 4 bases at J; junction bases unmatched: 8. The CDR3 length is 15 residues. Germline V CDR1 and CDR2: MDHEN, SYDVKM. The CDR3 region has the DNA TGTGCCAGCAGTCTGAGCGGGAGGGGTGGTTACGAGCAGTACTTC. Amino acid sequence: CASSLSGRGGYEQYF.

V and J are TRBV25-1 and TRBJ1-1; D uncertain. CDR1 and CDR2 (germline): MGHDK, SYGVNS. V was shortened by 2 bases and J by 7 bases, with 5 bases between the two germline ends. CDR3 length equals 11 residues. Written as DNA, the CDR3 is TGTGCCAGCAGTGAAGCAGTTGAAGCTTTCTTT. Residues: CASSEAVEAFF.

This sequence joins TRBV18 and TRBJ2-7, with D possibly matching TRBD1 (5 bases). Germline V gives CDR1 KGHSH, CDR2 LQKENI. The CDR3 has 14 amino acids. The V end was cut by 3 bases, the J end by 2 bases, with 11 bases between. DNA of the CDR3: TGTGCCAGCTCACCGAATGACAGTACCTACGAGCAGTACTTC. Translated, it gives CASSPNDSTYEQYF.

The gene calls are TRBV4-2 and TRBJ2-5; D perhaps matches TRBD2 (5 bases). Trimming cost V 6 bases and J 4 bases, with 9 bases left between them. Germline CDR1 LGHNA, CDR2 YNFKEQ. The CDR3 sequence is 12 residues long. The CDR3 DNA is TGTGCCAGCAGGGGTAGCGCAGAGACCCAGTACTTC. Translation: CASRGSAETQYF.

The chain is built from TRBV7-9 and TRBJ2-7, with 9 bases identical to TRBD2. V shed 1 base and J 3 bases; nucleotides not matched to a gene: 4. The CDR3 has 15 residues. Germline V gene sequence: CDR1 SEHNR, CDR2 FQNEAQ (reference sequence). Here the CDR3 DNA reads TGTGCCAGCAGCTTAGTTCTTAGCGGGAGCTACGAGCAGTACTTC. Encoded protein: CASSLVLSGSYEQYF. Full variable domain (missing parts from reference TRBV7-9 and TRBJ2-7): DTGVSQNPRHKITKRGQNVTFRCDPISEHNRLYWYRQTLGQGPEFLTYFQNEAQLEKSRLLSDRFSAERPKGSFSTLEIQRTEQGDSAMYLCASSLVLSGSYEQYFGPGTRLTVT.

As to this clone: In the same sample, other DNA sequences code for this CDR3. The chain combines TRBV7-9 with TRBJ2-7, with TRBD1 identical over 8 bases. The CDR3 consists of 14 residues. CDR1 and CDR2 from the germline V gene are SEHNR and FQNEAQ (reference sequence). V lost 6 bases to trimming and J lost 1 base; unmatched junction nucleotides: 5. CDR3 in amino acids: CASSSDRGSYEQYF. DNA for the CDR3: TGTGCCAGCAGTTCTGACAGGGGATCCTACGAGCAGTACTTC.

This clone was detected a few times. The chain recombines TRBV5-8 with TRBJ1-2; perhaps TRBD1 as D (6 bases). The CDR3 is 13 residues long. Germline lookup yields CDR1 SGHTS and CDR2 YDEGEE. V lost 4 bases, J lost 6 bases, and 13 bases lay in between. The CDR3, as DNA: TGTGCCAGCAGCCTGGACAGATCTGATGGCTACACCTTC. Amino acids: CASSLDRSDGYTF.

This chain's CDR3 is CASRHHRDREMLHGYTF. DNA for the CDR3: TGTGCAAGTCGTCATCACCGGGACAGGGAAATGCTTCATGGCTACACCTTC. The chain couples TRBV12-2 to TRBJ1-2; the table assigns TRBD1, which was not confirmed against the DNA. TRBV12-2 is classified as a pseudogene. There are 17 residues in the CDR3.

The chain couples TRBV19 to TRBJ2-7; 10 nucleotides match TRBD1. V dropped 11 bases and J dropped 2; count of bases not matched to a gene: 9. Germline V gene sequence: CDR1 LNHDA, CDR2 SQIVND (reference sequence). This CDR3 spans 14 amino acids. The CDR3 sequence is CASRLGQGPYEQYF. CDR3 in DNA: TGTGCCTCTCGACTGGGACAGGGGCCCTACGAGCAGTACTTC.

J is TRBJ2-3 and V is TRBV12-5, with TRBD2 identical over 8 bases. Trimming cost V 1 base and J 8 bases; bases outside gene matches: 8. Germline-derived CDR1 and CDR2 are LGHNT and FRNRAP. The CDR3 has 15 residues. The CDR3 spells CASGLASGSLATQYF. The CDR3, as DNA: TGTGCTAGTGGTTTGGCGAGCGGGAGCCTCGCTACGCAGTATTTT.

This clone came up a few times. The CDR3: CASSTLSGGQRTQYF. The CDR3 coding sequence is TGTGCCAGTAGTACCCTCTCCGGGGGGCAAAGGACCCAGTACTTC. The genes are TRBV19 and TRBJ2-5, with D perhaps TRBD2 (7 bases). The ends were cut back, 4 bases at V and 7 bases at J, with 19 bases in the middle. The germline gives CDR1 LNHDA, CDR2 SQIVND (reference sequence). The CDR3 length is 15 residues. The complete variable domain, with remaining parts taken from reference TRBV19 and TRBJ2-5, reads DGGITQSPKYLFRKEGQNVTLSCEQNLNHDAMYWYRQDPGQGLRLIYYSQIVNDFQKGDIAEGYSVSREKKESFPLTVTSAQKNPTAFYLCASSTLSGGQRTQYFGPGTRLLVL.

The chain joins TRBV28 to TRBJ1-5; no clear D. The CDR3 runs to 17 residues. The V end lost 6 bases, the J end lost 7 bases, and 25 bases lay between the germline ends. Germline CDR1 is MDHEN and CDR2 is SYDVKM. In nucleotides, the CDR3 is TGTGCCAGCAGCCTCTATCTTGGCGAGGAGCTGAGGCAGCCCCAGCATTTT. It yields the protein CASSLYLGEELRQPQHF.

This clone was seen a handful of times. This chain links TRBV6-1 with TRBJ1-5; TRBD1 might be the D (5 bases). The V gene's germline CDR1 is MNHNS and CDR2 SASEGT. The CDR3 contains 16 residues. Trimming left V 3 bases short and J 1 base short, with 13 bases between. Here the CDR3 reads CASSDRERWSNQPQHF. The CDR3 region has the DNA TGTGCCAGCAGTGACAGGGAAAGGTGGAGCAATCAGCCCCAGCATTTT.

This chain links TRBV6-1 with TRBJ1-1; the D gene is possibly TRBD1 (6 bases). This CDR3 region has 13 residues. Germline V gene data show CDR1 as MNHNS and CDR2 as SASEGT. Trimming stripped 6 bases from V and 8 bases from J, with 16 bases between. The CDR3 nucleotides read TGTGCCAGCAGGATAGACAGGATGGGCGAAGCTTTCTTT. It codes for CASRIDRMGEAFF.

The CDR3 DNA reads TGTGCCAGTTGGGGCGGGGGCAGGGCGAACACTGAAGCTTTCTTT. Its translation is CASWGGGRANTEAFF. This chain links TRBV19 with TRBJ1-1, with TRBD1 as a possible D gene (6 bases). This CDR3 is 15 amino acids long. The V end was cut by 8 bases, the J end by 1 base, with 17 bases between. From germline, CDR1 is LNHDA and CDR2 SQIVND (reference sequence).

The V gene is TRBV7-2, the J gene TRBJ2-1; 12 bases map to TRBD2. The CDR3 is 16 residues long. V was clipped by 2 bases and J by 8 bases; unmatched bases: 7. The germline V gene encodes CDR1 SGHTA and CDR2 FQGNSA. CDR3 nucleotides: TGTGCCAGCAGCTTATCTCTAGCGGGAGGGCCTTATGAGCAGTTCTTC. It specifies CASSLSLAGGPYEQFF. Supplemented by reference TRBV7-2 and TRBJ2-1, the full variable domain reads GAGVSQSPSNKVTEKGKDVELRCDPISGHTALYWYRQSLGQGLEFLIYFQGNSAPDKSGLPSDRFSAERTGGSVSTLTIQRTQQEDSAVYLCASSLSLAGGPYEQFFGPGTRLTVL.

The chain combines TRBV27 with TRBJ2-3; possible D gene TRBD1, 5 bases. Germline V lookup: CDR1 MNHEY, CDR2 SMNVEV (reference sequence). V was shortened by 6 bases and J by 0 bases, with 16 bases between the two germline ends. The CDR3 has 16 residues. CDR3 bases: TGTGCCAGCAGCGTAGACAGAGCATCTAGCACAGATACGCAGTATTTT. Its protein is CASSVDRASSTDTQYF.

A note on this clone: One end of the junction varies from germline; a read error may be responsible. This chain connects TRBV4-1 to TRBJ1-5; D is undetermined. Per the germline V gene, CDR1 is MGHRA and CDR2 is YSYEKL. The CDR3 is made up of 17 amino acids. CDR3 nucleotides: TGCGCCAGCCGCCAAGATGGCATTATCAATAGCAATCAGCCCCAGCATTTT. Translating gives CASRQDGIINSNQPQHF.